Below, 22 T cell receptor beta chains from the same sample are listed, as sequenced in a study of response to subunit inactivated influenza vaccine. A single record per CDR3 protein comes from TCRdb applying MiXCR to the RT-PCR reads. The table records 450,000 to 550,000 distinct CDR3 sequences, 25% of them present only once. Sequenced material: CD4+ T cells sorted from PBMCs, taken 4 to 6 days after vaccination. These receptors came from a man aged 45-60 years who received an inactivated influenza vaccine.

This chain connects TRBV3-1 to TRBJ1-5, with D perhaps TRBD1 (5 bases). The CDR3 loop spans 17 amino acids. The V end was cut by 4 bases, the J end by 3 bases, with 19 bases between. The germline V gene encodes CDR1 LGHDT and CDR2 YNNKEL (reference sequence). CDR3 sequence reads: CASSPTRWTTYNQPQHF. CDR3 sequence (DNA): TGTGCCAGCAGCCCGACACGTTGGACAACCTACAATCAGCCCCAGCATTTT.

This sequence joins TRBV4-3 and TRBJ2-4; D is unresolved. The CDR3 spans 15 residues. The ends were cut back, 5 bases at V and 2 bases at J, with 13 bases in the middle. CDR1 LGHNA and CDR2 YSLEER come from the germline V gene. The CDR3 protein is CASSSRRQSKNIQYF. CDR3 bases: TGCGCCAGCAGCTCACGACGGCAGTCCAAAAACATTCAGTACTTC.

This clonotype was detected only once. The J gene is TRBJ2-3, the V gene TRBV7-8, with D possibly matching TRBD2 (5 bases). The CDR3 has 14 amino acids. Germline V gene lookup returns CDR1 SGHVS and CDR2 FQNEAQ. The germline V and J ends were trimmed by 0 bases and 5 bases, with 9 bases remaining between them. DNA for the CDR3: TGTGCCAGCAGCTTAGCTAGTCGGGGAGATACGCAGTATTTT. Its protein is CASSLASRGDTQYF. The variable domain in full, with the rest retrieved from reference TRBV7-8 and TRBJ2-3, is GAGVSQSPRYKVAKRGQDVALRCDPISGHVSLFWYQQALGQGPEFLTYFQNEAQLDKSGLPSDRFFAERPEGSVSTLKIQRTQQEDSAVYLCASSLASRGDTQYFGPGTRLTVL.

V usage is TRBV2 and J usage is TRBJ1-6, with a weak D call TRBD1 (6 bases). The CDR3 spans 13 residues. Trimming stripped 7 bases from V and 7 bases from J, with 11 bases between. The germline V gene has CDR1 SNHLY and CDR2 FYNNEI. CDR3 amino acids: CASIGQGNSPLHF. The CDR3, as DNA: TGTGCCAGCATTGGTCAGGGGAATTCACCCCTCCACTTT.

CDR3 region: CASSQDWQGKRAGELFF. The DNA of the CDR3 is TGTGCCAGCAGCCAAGATTGGCAGGGTAAAAGGGCCGGGGAGCTGTTTTTT. The genes are TRBV4-2 and TRBJ2-2, with a weak D call TRBD1 (5 bases). V dropped 0 bases and J dropped 6 bases, with 17 bases sitting between them. The CDR3 has 17 amino acids. Germline lookup yields CDR1 LGHNA and CDR2 YNFKEQ.

Only a few counts were recorded for this clonotype. The J gene is TRBJ2-5, the V gene TRBV5-1, with 7 bases matching TRBD1. This CDR3 comprises 17 residues. V lost 0 bases to trimming and J lost 2 bases; unmatched junction nucleotides: 10. Germline-derived CDR1 and CDR2 are SGHRS and YFSETQ. The CDR3 DNA is TGCGCCAGCAGCTTGGGGACCAATGGACAGGTACAAGAGACCCAGTACTTC. It yields the protein CASSLGTNGQVQETQYF.

This chain uses TRBV5-1 with TRBJ1-5; the match to TRBD1 covers 9 bases. Germline lookup yields CDR1 SGHRS and CDR2 YFSETQ. This CDR3 is built from 16 residues. V lost 4 bases to trimming and J lost 4 bases; unmatched junction nucleotides: 9. The CDR3 DNA reads TGCGCCAGCAGCGAGGGACAGGGTGGCCCGAATCAGCCCCAGCATTTT. Its translation is CASSEGQGGPNQPQHF.

J is TRBJ1-4 and V is TRBV7-9; D is unclear. CDR1 SEHNR and CDR2 FQNEAQ come from the germline V gene (reference sequence). The CDR3 runs 12 residues. The V end lost 5 bases, the J end lost 7 bases, and 8 bases lay between the germline ends. CDR3 amino acids: CASSVRGEKLFF. Here the CDR3 DNA reads TGTGCCAGCAGCGTACGCGGTGAAAAACTGTTTTTT.

Worth noting for this clonotype: One junction end disagrees with the germline gene, perhaps due to a read error. The chain is built from TRBV20-1 and TRBJ2-2, with 16 bases identical to TRBD2. The germline gives CDR1 DFQATT, CDR2 SNEGSKA (reference sequence). The CDR3 has 17 residues. This chain's CDR3 is CSARGTSGRADTGELFF. In nucleotides, the CDR3 is TGCAGTGCCAGAGGGACTAGCGGGAGGGCCGACACCGGGGAGCTGTTTTTT.

This clonotype has a handful of counts. The V call is TRBV12-3 or TRBV12-4, the J call TRBJ2-7; 10 nucleotides match TRBD1. CDR3 length equals 15 residues. V dropped 5 bases and J dropped 2; count of bases not matched to a gene: 6. CDR3 DNA: TGTGCCAGCAGTCTCCGGGACAGGGGTCCCTACGAGCAGTACTTC. Translation: CASSLRDRGPYEQYF.

This sequence joins TRBV24-1 and TRBJ2-1, with 8 bases matching TRBD2. The CDR3 loop spans 18 amino acids. Germline CDR1 and CDR2: KGHDR and SFDVKD. V shed 0 bases and J 3 bases; nucleotides not matched to a gene: 9. The CDR3 spells CATSDLPFSGVNYNEQFF. The CDR3 DNA reads as TGTGCCACCAGTGATTTGCCGTTTAGCGGGGTAAACTACAATGAGCAGTTCTTC.

The sample holds a few counts of this clonotype. As DNA, the CDR3 is TGTGCCAGCAGTTTGGGTCTCCAGGCCTACAATGAGCAGTTCTTC. This codes for CASSLGLQAYNEQFF. V gene TRBV12-3 or TRBV12-4 combines with J gene TRBJ2-1; D gene unclear. This CDR3 spans 15 amino acids. V gave up 3 bases and J gave up 2 bases, with 11 bases separating them.

The rearrangement links TRBV12-3 or TRBV12-4 to TRBJ1-4; D is ambiguous. V was cut by 5 bases and J by 13 bases, with 14 bases left in between. The CDR3 totals 12 residues. This CDR3 reads CASSEKPQGLFF. CDR3 DNA: TGTGCCAGCAGTGAGAAACCCCAAGGACTGTTTTTT.

The V gene is TRBV6-1, the J gene TRBJ2-3, with TRBD2 matching 9 bases. Germline lookup yields CDR1 MNHNS and CDR2 SASEGT. With V trimmed by 7 bases and J by 0 bases, 5 bases remained unmatched. The CDR3 spans 15 residues. Here the CDR3 reads CASTALAGSTDTQYF. DNA of the CDR3: TGTGCCAGCACTGCGCTAGCGGGGAGCACAGATACGCAGTATTTT.

This chain connects TRBV20-1 to TRBJ2-5; 9 positions match TRBD2. J lost 5 bases, V lost 1 base, and 11 bases had no gene match. The CDR3 totals 16 residues. Germline CDR1 reads DFQATT; CDR2 reads SNEGSKA (reference sequence). CDR3 sequence: CSARASPGLAWETQYF. The CDR3 coding sequence is TGCAGTGCTAGAGCCTCGCCGGGACTAGCCTGGGAGACCCAGTACTTC.

This clonotype occurred a few times. V is TRBV12-3 or TRBV12-4 and J is TRBJ1-1; unclear D gene. V was cut by 1 base and J by 4 bases, with 10 bases left in between. The CDR3 length is 14 residues. In DNA, the CDR3 is TGTGCCAGCAGTTTAGGGGCGTCCGGCACTGAAGCTTTCTTT. This gives the protein CASSLGASGTEAFF.

This clonotype occurred a few times. The V gene is TRBV4-2, the J gene TRBJ2-7, with D tentatively TRBD1 or TRBD2 (5 bases each). The CDR3 totals 16 residues. Germline V gene sequence: CDR1 LGHNA, CDR2 YNFKEQ. V lost 0 bases and J 4 bases, leaving 16 bases between the germline ends. The CDR3 coding sequence is TGTGCCAGCAGCCAAGACTTAGGGACGGTTCTTTACGAGCAGTACTTC. Amino acid sequence: CASSQDLGTVLYEQYF.

This clonotype was found once. The CDR3: CASRAGQTSEKLFF. DNA for the CDR3: TGCGCCAGCAGAGCCGGACAGACATCGGAAAAACTGTTTTTT. The V call is TRBV5-1, the J call TRBJ1-4, with D maybe TRBD1 (6 bases). Trimming shortened V by 5 bases and J by 8 bases, and 16 bases separated the two germline ends. CDR3 length: 14 residues. From germline, CDR1 is SGHRS and CDR2 YFSETQ.

V usage is TRBV12-3 or TRBV12-4 and J usage is TRBJ1-5; a weak D match, TRBD1 (5 bases). The CDR3 has 14 amino acids. V was clipped by 7 bases and J by 4 bases, with 14 bases between them. The CDR3 loop reads CASTSRRGNQPQHF. DNA of the CDR3: TGTGCCAGCACCAGCCGCCGGGGGAATCAGCCCCAGCATTTT.

This chain links TRBV5-1 with TRBJ2-7; TRBD1 is a possible D gene (6 bases). V was trimmed by 4 bases and J by 3 bases, leaving 20 bases between them. Germline CDR1 SGHRS, CDR2 YFSETQ. This CDR3 spans 16 amino acids. The CDR3 protein is CASSSVMGASVYEQYF. As DNA, the CDR3 is TGCGCCAGCAGCAGCGTAATGGGGGCCTCTGTCTACGAGCAGTACTTC. Based on the CDR3 plus reference TRBV5-1 and TRBJ2-7, the full variable domain is KAGVTQTPRYLIKTRGQQVTLSCSPISGHRSVSWYQQTPGQGLQFLFEYFSETQRNKGNFPGRFSGRQFSNSRSEMNVSTLELGDSALYLCASSSVMGASVYEQYFGPGTRLTVT.

This clonotype has just a few counts. The V and J genes are TRBV3-1 and TRBJ2-1; D possibly corresponds to TRBD1 (6 bases). The CDR3 is 16 amino acids. Germline values: CDR1 LGHDT, CDR2 YNNKEL (reference sequence). V gave up 2 bases and J gave up 3 bases, with 14 bases separating them. The CDR3 is CASSQHSRTVYNEQFF. Written as DNA, the CDR3 is TGTGCCAGCAGCCAACATTCTCGGACAGTCTACAATGAGCAGTTCTTC.

The gene calls are TRBV10-3 and TRBJ2-4; a weak D match, TRBD1 (5 bases). V gave up 3 bases and J gave up 3 bases, with 9 bases separating them. The CDR3 totals 14 residues. CDR1 and CDR2 from the germline V gene are ENHRY and SYGVKD. The CDR3 is CAISESRVKNIQYF. For the CDR3, the DNA is TGTGCCATCAGTGAAAGCAGGGTCAAAAACATTCAGTACTTC.